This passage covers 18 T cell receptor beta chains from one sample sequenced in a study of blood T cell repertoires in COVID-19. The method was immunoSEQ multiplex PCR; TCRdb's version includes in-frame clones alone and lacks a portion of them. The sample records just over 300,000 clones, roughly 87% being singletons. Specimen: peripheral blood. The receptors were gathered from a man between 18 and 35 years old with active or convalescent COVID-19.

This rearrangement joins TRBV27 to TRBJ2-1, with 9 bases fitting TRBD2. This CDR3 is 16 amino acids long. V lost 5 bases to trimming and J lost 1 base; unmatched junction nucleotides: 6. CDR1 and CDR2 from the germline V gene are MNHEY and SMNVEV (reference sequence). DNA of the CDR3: TGTGCCAGCAGTAGACCGACTAGCGGTTCCTACAATGAGCAGTTCTTC. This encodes CASSRPTSGSYNEQFF.

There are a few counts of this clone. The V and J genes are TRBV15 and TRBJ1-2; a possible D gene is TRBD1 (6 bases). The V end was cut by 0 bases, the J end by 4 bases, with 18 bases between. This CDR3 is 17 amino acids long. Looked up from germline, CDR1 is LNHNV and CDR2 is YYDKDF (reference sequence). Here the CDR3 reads CATSRDRGGPGVYGYTF. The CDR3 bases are TGTGCCACCAGCAGAGATCGTGGTGGCCCAGGGGTCTATGGCTACACCTTC.

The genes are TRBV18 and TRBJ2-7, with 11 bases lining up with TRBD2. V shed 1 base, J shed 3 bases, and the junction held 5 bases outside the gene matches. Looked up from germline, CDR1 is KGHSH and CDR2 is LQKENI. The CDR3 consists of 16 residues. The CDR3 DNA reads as TGTGCCAGCTCACCACAACTAGCGGGAGATAGCTACGAGCAGTACTTC. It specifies CASSPQLAGDSYEQYF.

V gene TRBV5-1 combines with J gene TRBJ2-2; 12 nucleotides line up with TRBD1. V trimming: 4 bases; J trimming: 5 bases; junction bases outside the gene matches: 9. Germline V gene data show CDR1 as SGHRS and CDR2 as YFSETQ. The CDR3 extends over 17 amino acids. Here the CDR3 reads CASSPGTGGLETGELFF. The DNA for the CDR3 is TGCGCCAGCAGCCCCGGGACAGGGGGCCTAGAGACCGGGGAGCTGTTTTTT.

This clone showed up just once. CDR3 sequence: CASSPSGLNTEAFF. In DNA form, the CDR3 reads TGTGCCAGCAGCCCCAGCGGACTGAACACTGAAGCTTTCTTT. The chain employs TRBV7-9 and TRBJ1-1; D gene ambiguous. Trimming removed 5 bases from V and 0 bases from J, with 10 bases in between. CDR1 is SEHNR and CDR2 is FQNEAQ in the germline V gene (reference sequence). This CDR3 has 14 amino acids.

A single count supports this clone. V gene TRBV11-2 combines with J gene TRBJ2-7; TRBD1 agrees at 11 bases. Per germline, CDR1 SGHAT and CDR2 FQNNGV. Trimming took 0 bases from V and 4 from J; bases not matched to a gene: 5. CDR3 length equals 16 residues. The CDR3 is CASSLDWGQGGYEQYF. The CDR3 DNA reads TGTGCCAGCAGCTTAGATTGGGGACAGGGGGGTTACGAGCAGTACTTC.

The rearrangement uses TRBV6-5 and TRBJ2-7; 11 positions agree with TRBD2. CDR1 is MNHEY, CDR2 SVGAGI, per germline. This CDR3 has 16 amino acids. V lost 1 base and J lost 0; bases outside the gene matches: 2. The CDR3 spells CASSYLGTSGSYEQYF. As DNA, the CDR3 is TGTGCCAGCAGTTACTTAGGGACTAGCGGCTCCTACGAGCAGTACTTC.

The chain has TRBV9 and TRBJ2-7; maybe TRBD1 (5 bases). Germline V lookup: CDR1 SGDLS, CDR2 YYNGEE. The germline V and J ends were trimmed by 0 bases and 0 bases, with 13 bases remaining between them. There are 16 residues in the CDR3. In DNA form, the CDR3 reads TGTGCCAGCAGCGTAGATAGTATGCAGGGCTCCTACGAGCAGTACTTC. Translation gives CASSVDSMQGSYEQYF.

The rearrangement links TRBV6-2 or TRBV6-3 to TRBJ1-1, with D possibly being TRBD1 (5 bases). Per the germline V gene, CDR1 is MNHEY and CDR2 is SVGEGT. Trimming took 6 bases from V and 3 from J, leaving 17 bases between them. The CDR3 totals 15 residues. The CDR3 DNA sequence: TGTGCCAGCAGCCACTGGGGGGACTTGGACACTGAAGCTTTCTTT. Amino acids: CASSHWGDLDTEAFF.

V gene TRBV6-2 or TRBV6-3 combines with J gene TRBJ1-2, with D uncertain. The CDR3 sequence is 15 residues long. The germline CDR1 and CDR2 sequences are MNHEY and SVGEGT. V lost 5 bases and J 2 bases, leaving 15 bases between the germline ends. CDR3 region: CASSARHLLNYGYTF. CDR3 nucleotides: TGTGCCAGCAGTGCAAGACACCTTCTGAACTATGGCTACACCTTC.

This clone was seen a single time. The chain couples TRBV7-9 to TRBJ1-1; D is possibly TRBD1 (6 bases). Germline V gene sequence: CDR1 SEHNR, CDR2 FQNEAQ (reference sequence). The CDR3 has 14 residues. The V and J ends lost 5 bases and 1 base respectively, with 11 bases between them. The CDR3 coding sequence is TGTGCCAGCAGCCGCGGACAGACGAACACTGAAGCTTTCTTT. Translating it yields CASSRGQTNTEAFF.

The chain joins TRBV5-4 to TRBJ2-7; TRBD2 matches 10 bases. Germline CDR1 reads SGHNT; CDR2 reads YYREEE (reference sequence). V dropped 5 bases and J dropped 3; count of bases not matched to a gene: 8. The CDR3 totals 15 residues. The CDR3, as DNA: TGTGCCAGCAGGCCTTCTAGCGGGAGTATCTACGAGCAGTACTTC. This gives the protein CASRPSSGSIYEQYF.

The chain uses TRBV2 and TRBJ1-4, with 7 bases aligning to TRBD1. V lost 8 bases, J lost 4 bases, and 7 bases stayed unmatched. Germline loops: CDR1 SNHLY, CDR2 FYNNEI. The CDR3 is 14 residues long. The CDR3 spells CASHTNRGNEKLFF. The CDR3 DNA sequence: TGTGCCAGCCATACCAACAGGGGTAATGAAAAACTGTTTTTT.

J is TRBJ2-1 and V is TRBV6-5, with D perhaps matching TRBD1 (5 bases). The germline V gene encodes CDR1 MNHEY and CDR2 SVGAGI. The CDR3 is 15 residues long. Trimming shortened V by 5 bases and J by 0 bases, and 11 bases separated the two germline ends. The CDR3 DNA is TGTGCCAGCAGTAGGGGATTTGACTCCTACAATGAGCAGTTCTTC. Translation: CASSRGFDSYNEQFF.

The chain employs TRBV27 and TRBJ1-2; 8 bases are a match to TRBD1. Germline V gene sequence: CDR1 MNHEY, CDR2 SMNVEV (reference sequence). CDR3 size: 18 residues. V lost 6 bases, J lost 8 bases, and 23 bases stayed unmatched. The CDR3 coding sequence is TGTGCCAGCAGAGGGGATGGGACAGGCGAAGGGGGGAATAAAGGCTACACCTTC. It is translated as CASRGDGTGEGGNKGYTF.

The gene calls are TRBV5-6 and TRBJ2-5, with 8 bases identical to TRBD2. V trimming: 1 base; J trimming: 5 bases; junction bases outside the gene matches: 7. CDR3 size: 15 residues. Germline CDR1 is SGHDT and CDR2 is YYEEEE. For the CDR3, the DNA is TGTGCCAGCAGCTTGCTGCCGGGGGGGCTGGAGACCCAGTACTTC. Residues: CASSLLPGGLETQYF.

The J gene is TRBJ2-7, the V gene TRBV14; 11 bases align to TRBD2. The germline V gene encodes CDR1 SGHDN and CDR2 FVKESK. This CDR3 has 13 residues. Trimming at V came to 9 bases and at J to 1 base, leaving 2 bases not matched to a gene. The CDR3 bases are TGTGCCAGTGGACTAGCGGGTTCCTACGAGCAGTACTTC. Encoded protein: CASGLAGSYEQYF.

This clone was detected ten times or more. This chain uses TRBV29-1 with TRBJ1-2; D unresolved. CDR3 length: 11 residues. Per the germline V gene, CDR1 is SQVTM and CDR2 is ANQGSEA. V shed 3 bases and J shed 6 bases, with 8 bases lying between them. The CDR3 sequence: CSVDNANGYTF. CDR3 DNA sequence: TGCAGCGTTGACAACGCGAATGGCTACACCTTC.